A single T cell receptor beta chain is shown here with its context. Antigen specificity is unknown. The data stem from a study of human T cells and chemical hapten exposure. The wider study: Sensitization involved placing 2% DPC onto an approximately 2 cm by approximately 2 cm region of upper inner arm skin.

CDR1 and CDR2 from the germline V gene are MNHEY and SVGEGT. Unmatched junction bases numbered 11, after V lost 4 bases and J lost 0 bases. The CDR3 contains 17 residues. The study's findings and limits: Compared with pre-sensitization or healthy control sets, expanded TCRs clustered more.

TCRdb reprocessed the RACE reads with MiXCR, giving one entry per CDR3 protein. The sample lists some 96,000 distinct CDR3 sequences, about 28% occurring once. Time point described: patch test 3, about 24 weeks after DPC sensitization. Treatment reported: therapeutic diphenylcyclopropenone sensitization with weekly scalp DPC. Unfractionated whole blood was the source of the extracted total RNA. Material: whole blood, obtained in connection with sensitization to the hapten diphenylcyclopropenone (DPC). The sequence derives from a man in his forties with alopecia areata. Some clones in this sample may be carry-over from other donors' samples. The chain is built from TRBV6-2 or TRBV6-3 and TRBJ2-7; 8 nucleotides align to TRBD2. CDR3: CASSSHTRGRISYEQYF. The CDR3 nucleotides read TGTGCCAGCAGTTCCCACACCCGCGGGAGGATCTCCTACGAGCAGTACTTC.